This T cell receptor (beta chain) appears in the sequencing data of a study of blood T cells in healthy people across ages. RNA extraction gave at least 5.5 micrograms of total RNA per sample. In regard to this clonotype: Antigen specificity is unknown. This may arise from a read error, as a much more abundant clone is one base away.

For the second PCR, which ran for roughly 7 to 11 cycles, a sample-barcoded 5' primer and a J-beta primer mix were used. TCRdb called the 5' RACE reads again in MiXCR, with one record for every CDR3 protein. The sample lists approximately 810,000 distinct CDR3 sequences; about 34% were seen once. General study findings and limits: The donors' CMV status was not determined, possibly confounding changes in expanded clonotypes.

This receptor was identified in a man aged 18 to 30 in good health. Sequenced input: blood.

Written as DNA, the CDR3 is TGTGCCAGCAGTTACGGGGCGGGGGGCACGTACAATGAGCAGTACTTC. It encodes CASSYGAGGTYNEQYF. This chain connects TRBV6-2 or TRBV6-3 to TRBJ2-5, with 8 bases fitting TRBD2. V trimming: 2 bases; J trimming: 11 bases; junction bases outside the gene matches: 16. Germline CDR1 and CDR2: MNHEY and SVGEGT. This CDR3 has 16 residues.